One and the same sample provided the 14 T cell receptor beta chains below, sequenced in a study of identical twins. From the 5' RACE reads, TCRdb called clonotypes with MiXCR, one entry per CDR3 protein. This table has 1.5 million to 2 million distinct CDR3 sequences, 32% appearing once. Specimen: cord blood. The receptors come from a newborn girl in good health.

V usage is TRBV12-3 or TRBV12-4 and J usage is TRBJ1-5; a weak D match, TRBD1 (5 bases). The CDR3 spans 16 residues. The V end lost 1 base, the J end lost 0 bases, and 10 bases lay between the germline ends. The DNA of the CDR3 is TGTGCCAGCAGTTTAGGGACACTTTATAGCAATCAGCCCCAGCATTTT. Its translation: CASSLGTLYSNQPQHF.

CDR3 DNA: TGCGCCAGCAGGGGTCGGGGGTCCCAAGAGACCCAGTACTTC. It specifies CASRGRGSQETQYF. This sequence joins TRBV5-1 and TRBJ2-5; a possible D gene is TRBD2 (6 bases). Germline values: CDR1 SGHRS, CDR2 YFSETQ. V lost 5 bases and J 1 base, leaving 12 bases between the germline ends. The CDR3 is made up of 14 amino acids.

This clonotype was picked up a small number of times. This chain uses TRBV7-8 with TRBJ2-3; 7 nucleotides agree with TRBD1. Germline V lookup: CDR1 SGHVS, CDR2 FQNEAQ. The length of the CDR3 is 14 residues. Losses at the gene ends were 1 base for V and 10 bases for J; bases not matched to a gene: 8. The CDR3 reads CASSLERGLVAQYF. The CDR3 DNA follows: TGTGCCAGCAGCTTAGAAAGGGGGCTGGTGGCGCAGTATTTT.

V usage is TRBV11-2 and J usage is TRBJ1-4, with a tentative D call TRBD1 (5 bases). V was shortened by 2 bases and J by 6 bases, with 22 bases between the two germline ends. The CDR3 length is 18 residues. Per germline, CDR1 SGHAT and CDR2 FQNNGV. The CDR3 here is CASSLSRVVLGTDEKLFF. In DNA form, the CDR3 reads TGTGCCAGCAGCTTAAGTCGAGTGGTTTTGGGGACCGATGAAAAACTGTTTTTT.

The CDR3 region has the DNA TGTGCCAGCATTCAGGCTGCGCATTCACCCCTCCACTTT. Protein: CASIQAAHSPLHF. The chain joins TRBV6-1 to TRBJ1-6; unclear D gene. The CDR3 runs to 13 residues. Trimming stripped 7 bases from V and 8 bases from J, with 12 bases between. CDR1 is MNHNS and CDR2 is SASEGT in the germline V gene.

The V gene is TRBV4-2, the J gene TRBJ2-1; the match to TRBD2 covers 15 bases. The J call may be mistaken, given a closer DNA end match to TRBJ2-7. The CDR3 extends over 20 amino acids. Germline loops: CDR1 LGHNA, CDR2 YNFKEQ. For the CDR3, the DNA is TGTGCCAGCAGCCAAGATCCGGGACTAGCGGGAGGTCGCTCCTACAATGAGCAGTACTTC. Protein: CASSQDPGLAGGRSYNEQYF.

This clonotype was found a few times. This sequence joins TRBV20-1 and TRBJ2-2; TRBD1 might be the D (6 bases). Between the trimmed V and J ends, which lost 7 bases and 1 base, there was a span of 10 bases. CDR1 is DFQATT and CDR2 is SNEGSKA in the germline V gene (reference sequence). The CDR3 is made up of 13 amino acids. CDR3 protein: CSGGRVNTGELFF. In nucleotides, the CDR3 is TGCAGTGGGGGGCGAGTGAACACCGGGGAGCTGTTTTTT.

As regards this clonotype: A junction boundary mismatches the germline segment, possibly from a read error. This chain uses TRBV4-2 with TRBJ2-7, with 10 bases lining up with TRBD2. The CDR3 has 14 residues. The germline V gene has CDR1 LGHNA and CDR2 YNFKEQ. CDR3 bases: TGTGCCAGCAGCGGGACTAGCGACTCCTACGAGCGGTACTTC. It encodes CASSGTSDSYERYF.

With regard to this clonotype: A much larger clone sits a single nucleotide away, making a read error possible. This chain connects TRBV7-2 to TRBJ2-4; 11 bases map to TRBD2. Germline V lookup: CDR1 SGHTA, CDR2 FQGNSA. J gave up 15 bases and V 1 base, and 11 bases lay outside the gene matches. CDR3 length: 15 amino acids. This CDR3 reads CASSLDTSGSYELYF. CDR3 bases: TGTGCCAGCAGCTTAGATACTAGCGGGAGCTACGAGCTGTACTTC. Full variable domain (outside the CDR3, taken from reference TRBV7-2 and TRBJ2-4): GAGVSQSPSNKVTEKGKDVELRCDPISGHTALYWYRQSLGQGLEFLIYFQGNSAPDKSGLPSDRFSAERTGGSVSTLTIQRTQQEDSAVYLCASSLDTSGSYELYFGAGTRLSVL.

The rearrangement links TRBV10-3 to TRBJ2-5; 16 nucleotides agree with TRBD2. Germline CDR1 ENHRY, CDR2 SYGVKD. Unmatched junction bases numbered 6, after V lost 4 bases and J lost 1 base. The CDR3 is 18 amino acids. The CDR3 spells CAISAGTSGRGSQETQYF. The CDR3 coding sequence is TGTGCCATCAGTGCCGGGACTAGCGGGAGGGGTTCCCAAGAGACCCAGTACTTC.

The chain links TRBV10-3 to TRBJ2-2; a weak D match, TRBD1 (6 bases). Per the germline V gene, CDR1 is ENHRY and CDR2 is SYGVKD. The CDR3 spans 14 residues. Trimming took 7 bases from V and 1 from J, leaving 10 bases between them. The CDR3 region has the DNA TGTGCCATCAAAACGACAGGGAACACCGGGGAGCTGTTTTTT. Protein product: CAIKTTGNTGELFF.

Remarks on this clonotype: This sequence may be a read error, since a much larger clone differs from it by one base. V is TRBV29-1 and J is TRBJ2-3; 7 bases align to TRBD1. V was pared by 4 bases and J by 4 bases, with 14 bases of the junction left unmatched. The germline V gene has CDR1 SQVTM and CDR2 ANQGSEA. The CDR3 contains 16 residues. The CDR3 DNA follows: TGCAGCGTTGCCCGAAGGACAGGCCGAGAGGCAGATACGCAGTATTTT. Its protein product is CSVARRTGREADTQYF.

This clonotype was picked up many times. The CDR3 loop is CASSPQGDTEAFF. CDR3 nucleotide sequence: TGTGCCAGCTCACCACAGGGGGACACTGAAGCTTTCTTT. This sequence joins TRBV18 and TRBJ1-1; a possible D gene is TRBD1 (6 bases). CDR1 is KGHSH, CDR2 LQKENI, per germline. The V gene lost 1 base and the J gene lost 3 bases, with 6 bases spanning the gap. The CDR3 consists of 13 residues. The variable domain in full, with the rest retrieved from reference TRBV18 and TRBJ1-1, is NAGVMQNPRHLVRRRGQEARLRCSPMKGHSHVYWYRQLPEEGLKFMVYLQKENIIDESGMPKERFSAEFPKEGPSILRIQQVVRGDSAAYFCASSPQGDTEAFFGQGTRLTVV.

In its sample, this clonotype was seen a few times. The rearrangement uses TRBV7-6 and TRBJ2-3; D gene uncertain. Germline CDR1 and CDR2: SGHVS and FNYEAQ. V was cut by 3 bases and J by 3 bases, with 10 bases left in between. The CDR3 is 14 amino acids. The CDR3 spells CASSLRLQTDTQYF. The CDR3 region has the DNA TGTGCCAGCAGCTTGCGCCTTCAAACAGATACGCAGTATTTT.